This T cell receptor beta chain stems from a study of response to subunit inactivated influenza vaccine. Study-wide points: It was suggested by the authors that few new T cells are recruited by each seasonal influenza vaccination.

MiXCR, applied by TCRdb to the RT-PCR reads, yields one record per CDR3 protein. The table includes hundreds of thousands of distinct CDR3 sequences, around 15% detected once. Ten or more counts support this clonotype. Its matching antigen is unknown. The CDR3 has 16 amino acids. V lost 7 bases, J lost 0 bases, and 8 bases stayed unmatched. The V call is TRBV12-3 or TRBV12-4, the J call TRBJ2-2, with 7 nucleotides matching TRBD2. The TCR was taken from a man in his forties or fifties who received an inactivated influenza vaccine. The sequenced sample was PBMCs from blood, obtained 14 to 15 days before vaccination. CDR3: CASTNPTSPNTGELFF. In nucleotides, the CDR3 is TGTGCCAGCACCAACCCGACTAGCCCGAACACCGGGGAGCTGTTTTTT.